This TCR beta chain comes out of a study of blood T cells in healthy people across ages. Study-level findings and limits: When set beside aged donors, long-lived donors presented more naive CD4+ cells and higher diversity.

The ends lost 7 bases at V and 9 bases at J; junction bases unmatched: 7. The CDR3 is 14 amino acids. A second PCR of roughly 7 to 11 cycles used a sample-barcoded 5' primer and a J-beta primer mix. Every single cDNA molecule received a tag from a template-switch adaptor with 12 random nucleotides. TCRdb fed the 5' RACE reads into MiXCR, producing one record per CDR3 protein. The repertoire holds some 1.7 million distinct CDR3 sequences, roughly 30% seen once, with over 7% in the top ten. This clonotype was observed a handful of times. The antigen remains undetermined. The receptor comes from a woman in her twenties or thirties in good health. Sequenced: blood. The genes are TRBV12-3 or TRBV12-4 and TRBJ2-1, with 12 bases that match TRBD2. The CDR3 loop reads CASTSSGRATEQFF. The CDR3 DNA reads TGTGCCAGCACCTCTAGCGGGAGGGCAACTGAGCAGTTCTTC.